This record looks at one TCR beta chain sequence and its context. The identical CDR3 is also encoded by other nucleotide sequences in the sample. This record belongs to a study of blood T cell repertoires in COVID-19. The repertoire was sequenced with immunoSEQ multiplex PCR; TCRdb's copy has only in-frame clones and lacks some. This sample has under 150,000 clones, with less than 90% found just once. Recruitment covered about two dozen US areas and drew participants whose ages spanned about 18 to 90 years. Assignments of participants to cohorts depended upon their own reported clinical history. Germline CDR1 is KGHSH and CDR2 is LQKENI. The junction had 3 bases not matched to a gene; V was cut back by 3 bases and J by 5 bases. The CDR3 sequence is 14 residues long.

The sample consisted of PBMCs or T cells enriched from blood (not recorded which). The receptor's source is a woman aged 45 to 65 who had been exposed to COVID-19. The chain carries TRBV18 and TRBJ1-5, with TRBD1 matching 8 bases. CDR3 in amino acids: CASSPGTGDQPQHF. CDR3 sequence (DNA): TGTGCCAGCTCACCGGGGACAGGTGATCAGCCCCAGCATTTT.